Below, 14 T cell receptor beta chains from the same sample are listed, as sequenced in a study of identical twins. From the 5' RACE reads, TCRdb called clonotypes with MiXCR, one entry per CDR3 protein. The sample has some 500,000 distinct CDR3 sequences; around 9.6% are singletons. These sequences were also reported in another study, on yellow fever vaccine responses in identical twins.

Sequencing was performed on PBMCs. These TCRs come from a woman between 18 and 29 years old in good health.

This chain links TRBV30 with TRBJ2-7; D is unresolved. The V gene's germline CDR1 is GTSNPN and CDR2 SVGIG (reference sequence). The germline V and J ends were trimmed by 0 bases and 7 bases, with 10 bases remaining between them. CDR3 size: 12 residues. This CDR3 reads CAWSVLAEEQYF. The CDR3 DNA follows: TGTGCCTGGAGTGTACTTGCGGAGGAGCAGTACTTC.

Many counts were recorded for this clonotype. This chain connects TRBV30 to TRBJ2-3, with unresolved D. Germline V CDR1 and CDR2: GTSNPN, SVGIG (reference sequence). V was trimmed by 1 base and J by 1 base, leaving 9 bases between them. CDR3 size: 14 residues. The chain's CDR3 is CAWSASSGTDTQYF. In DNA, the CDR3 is TGTGCCTGGAGTGCGTCTTCGGGCACAGATACGCAGTATTTT.

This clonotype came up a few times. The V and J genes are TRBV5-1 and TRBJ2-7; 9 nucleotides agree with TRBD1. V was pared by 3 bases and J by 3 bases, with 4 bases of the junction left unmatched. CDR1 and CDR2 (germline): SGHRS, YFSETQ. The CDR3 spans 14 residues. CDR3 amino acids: CASSWGQGVYEQYF. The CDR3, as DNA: TGCGCCAGCAGCTGGGGACAGGGCGTCTACGAGCAGTACTTC.

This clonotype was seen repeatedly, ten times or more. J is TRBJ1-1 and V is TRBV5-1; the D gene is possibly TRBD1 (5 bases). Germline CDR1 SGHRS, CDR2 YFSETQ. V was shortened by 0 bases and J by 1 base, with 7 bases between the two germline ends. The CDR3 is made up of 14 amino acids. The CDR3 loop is CASSLGQTNTEAFF. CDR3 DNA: TGCGCCAGCAGCTTGGGACAGACGAACACTGAAGCTTTCTTT. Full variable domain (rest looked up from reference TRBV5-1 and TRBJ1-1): KAGVTQTPRYLIKTRGQQVTLSCSPISGHRSVSWYQQTPGQGLQFLFEYFSETQRNKGNFPGRFSGRQFSNSRSEMNVSTLELGDSALYLCASSLGQTNTEAFFGQGTRLTVV.

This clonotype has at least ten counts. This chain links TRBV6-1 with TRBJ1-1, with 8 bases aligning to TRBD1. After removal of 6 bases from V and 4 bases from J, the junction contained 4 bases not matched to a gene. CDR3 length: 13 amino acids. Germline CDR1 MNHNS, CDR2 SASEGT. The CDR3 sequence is CASRDRAFTEAFF. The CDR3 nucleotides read TGTGCCAGCAGGGACAGGGCTTTCACTGAAGCTTTCTTT.

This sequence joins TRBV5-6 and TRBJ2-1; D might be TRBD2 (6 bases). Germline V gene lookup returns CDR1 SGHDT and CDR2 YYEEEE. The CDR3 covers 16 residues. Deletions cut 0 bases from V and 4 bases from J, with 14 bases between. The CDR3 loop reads CASSLDLVAGYNEQFF. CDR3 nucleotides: TGTGCCAGCAGCTTGGATCTGGTGGCGGGGTACAATGAGCAGTTCTTC.

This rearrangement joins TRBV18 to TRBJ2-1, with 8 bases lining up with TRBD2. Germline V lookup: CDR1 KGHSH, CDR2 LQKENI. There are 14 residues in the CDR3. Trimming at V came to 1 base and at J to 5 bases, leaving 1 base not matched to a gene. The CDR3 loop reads CASSPLTSDNEQFF. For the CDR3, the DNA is TGTGCCAGCTCACCACTGACTAGCGACAATGAGCAGTTCTTC.

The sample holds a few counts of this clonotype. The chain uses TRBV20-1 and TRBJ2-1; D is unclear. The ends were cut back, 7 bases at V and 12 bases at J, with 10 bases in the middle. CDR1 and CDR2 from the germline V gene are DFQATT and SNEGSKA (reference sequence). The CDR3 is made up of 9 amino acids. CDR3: CSGAPGQFF. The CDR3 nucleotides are TGCAGTGGGGCCCCGGGGCAGTTCTTC.

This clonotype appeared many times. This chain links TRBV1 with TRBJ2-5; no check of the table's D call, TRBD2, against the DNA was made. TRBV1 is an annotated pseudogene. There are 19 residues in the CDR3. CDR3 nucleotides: TGCACCAGCAGCCAAGTCCCGAATGGCGGGGGGGCCTCGGAAGAGACCCAGTACTTC. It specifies CTSSQVPNGGGASEETQYF.

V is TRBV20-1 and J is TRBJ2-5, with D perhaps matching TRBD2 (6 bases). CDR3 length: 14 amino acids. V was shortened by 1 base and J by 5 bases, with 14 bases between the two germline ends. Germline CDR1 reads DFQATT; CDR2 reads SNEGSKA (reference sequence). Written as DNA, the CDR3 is TGCAGTGCTAGAGTCGGGACTCCGCAGGAGACCCAGTACTTC. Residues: CSARVGTPQETQYF.

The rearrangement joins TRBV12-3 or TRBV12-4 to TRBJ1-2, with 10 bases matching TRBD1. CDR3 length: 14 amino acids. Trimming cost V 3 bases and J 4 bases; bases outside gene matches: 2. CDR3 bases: TGTGCCAGCAGTTTCGACAGGGGGCCCTATGGCTACACCTTC. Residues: CASSFDRGPYGYTF.

The CDR3 loop reads CASSQEPQASTEAFF. CDR3 nucleotides: TGTGCCAGCAGCCAAGAACCCCAGGCATCCACTGAAGCTTTCTTT. The J gene is TRBJ1-1, the V gene TRBV4-2, with D unclear. The V and J ends lost 0 bases and 4 bases respectively, with 12 bases between them. This CDR3 has 15 amino acids. Germline loops: CDR1 LGHNA, CDR2 YNFKEQ.

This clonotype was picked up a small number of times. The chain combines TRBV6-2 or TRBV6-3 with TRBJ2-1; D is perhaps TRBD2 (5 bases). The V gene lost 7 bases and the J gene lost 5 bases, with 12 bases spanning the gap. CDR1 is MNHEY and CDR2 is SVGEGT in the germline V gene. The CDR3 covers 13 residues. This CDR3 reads CASMTPGNNEQFF. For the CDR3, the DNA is TGTGCCAGCATGACCCCGGGGAACAATGAGCAGTTCTTC.

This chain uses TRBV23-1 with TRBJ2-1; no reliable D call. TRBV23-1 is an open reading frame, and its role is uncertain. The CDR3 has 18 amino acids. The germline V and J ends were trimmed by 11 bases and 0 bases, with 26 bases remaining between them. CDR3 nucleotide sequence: TGCGCCGGACCACCCCCGCATACTGGCGGAAGCTCCTACAATGAGCAGTTCTTC. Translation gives CAGPPPHTGGSSYNEQFF.